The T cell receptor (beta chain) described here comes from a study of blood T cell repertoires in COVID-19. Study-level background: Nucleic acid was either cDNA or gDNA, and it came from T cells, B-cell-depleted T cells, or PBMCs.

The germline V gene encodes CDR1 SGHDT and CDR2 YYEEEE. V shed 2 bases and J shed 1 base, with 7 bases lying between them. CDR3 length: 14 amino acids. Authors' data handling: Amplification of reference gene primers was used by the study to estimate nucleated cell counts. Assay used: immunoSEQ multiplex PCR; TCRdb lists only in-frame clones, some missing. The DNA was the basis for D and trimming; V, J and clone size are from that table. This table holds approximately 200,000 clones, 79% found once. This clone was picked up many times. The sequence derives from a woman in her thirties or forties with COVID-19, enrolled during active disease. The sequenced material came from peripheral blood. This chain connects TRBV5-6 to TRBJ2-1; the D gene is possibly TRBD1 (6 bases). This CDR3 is CASSFQGSYNEQFF. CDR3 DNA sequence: TGTGCCAGCAGCTTTCAGGGGTCCTACAATGAGCAGTTCTTC.